This TCR beta chain appears in the sequencing data of a study of radiation and T cells in renal cell carcinoma. Germline CDR1 and CDR2: GTSNPN and SVGIG (reference sequence). V lost 0 bases and J lost 4, with 12 bases in between. The CDR3 contains 15 residues. Specified time point: blood 2 weeks post-SBRT. As to treatment: 15 Gy SBRT to primary tumor, nephrectomy 4 weeks later. Clear cell pathology was present in this patient's renal cell carcinoma. Overall study results and limits: In blood, top tumor clones expanded by 2 weeks, shrinking by 4. Baseline intratumoral clonotype presence is unknown without pretreatment biopsies.

Method: immunoSEQ multiplex PCR; TCRdb's copy keeps in-frame clones and lacks some. The repertoire holds more than 65,000 clones, with around 86% as singletons. A word on this clone: Its antigen is unidentified.

The sample in question was blood, obtained from a patient whose treatment included radiotherapy and nephrectomy. The chain uses TRBV30 and TRBJ2-2, with unresolved D. This clonotype originated in a woman aged 45 to 65 with renal cell carcinoma. CDR3 sequence: CAWSVRAGSTGELFF. The CDR3 DNA follows: TGTGCCTGGAGTGTACGGGCTGGGTCCACCGGGGAGCTGTTTTTT.